The sample holds a few counts of the clone carrying this T cell receptor beta chain. Its matching antigen is unknown. The data originate from a study of T-cell memory formation after mild COVID-19. Whole-study context: TCR clustering was largely donor specific.

V was trimmed by 0 bases and J by 6 bases, leaving 8 bases between them. CDR1 is LGHDT, CDR2 YNNKEL, per germline (reference sequence). The CDR3 extends over 13 amino acids. Points from the study as a whole: Confirmation of SARS-CoV-2 specificity was lacking for second-wave clones peaking day 37.

Libraries for TCRalpha and TCRbeta carried sample barcodes and unique molecular identifiers via 5'RACE. TCRdb re-analysed the 5' RACE reads in MiXCR, keeping a single row per CDR3 protein. The sample contains around 120,000 distinct CDR3 sequences, around a sixth of which appear only once. This sequence was found in an adult woman who had mild COVID-19 (a few samples of this study predate the infection). Cell type and time point are not known. This rearrangement joins TRBV3-1 to TRBJ1-2; no definite D call. The sample consisted of PBMCs or a T cell subset sorted from them (not recorded which). The DNA of the CDR3 is TGTGCCAGCAGCCAAGATCTAGTGGATGGCTACACCTTC. Protein sequence: CASSQDLVDGYTF.